This T cell receptor (beta chain) was profiled in a study of Graves' ophthalmopathy and Graves' hyperthyroidism. As for the study in general: Untreated patients at initial diagnosis provided peripheral blood.

The term stable hyperthyroidism indicated an absence of ophthalmopathy within 18 months of follow-up. As the template, RNA transcripts were used to amplify TCR beta CDR3 regions. First-round RT-PCR employed HTBI primers, with a second-round multiplex PCR after it. TCRdb re-analysed the multiplex PCR reads in MiXCR, keeping a single row per CDR3 protein. The data show roughly 610,000 distinct CDR3 sequences, with approximately 21% seen just once and about 6.6% held by the top ten. The sample holds many counts of this clonotype. Its antigen remains unknown. General study findings and limits: At around 68% sensitivity and 72% to 75% specificity, the model predicted progression of the ophthalmopathy.

Germline-derived CDR1 and CDR2 are GTSNPN and SVGIG (reference sequence). The CDR3 consists of 11 residues. V lost 1 base and J lost 7, with 7 bases in between. This rearrangement joins TRBV30 to TRBJ1-2, with D hard to call. The TCR sequence derives from a young woman with stable Graves' hyperthyroidism. Some clones in this sample may be carry-over from other donors' samples. Sample: peripheral blood. CDR3 coding DNA: TGTGCCTGGAGTGCGTACAGTGGCTACACCTTC. Translated: CAWSAYSGYTF.